A single sample is the source of the 9 T cell receptor beta chains below, sequenced in a study of identifying expanded T cells in peripheral blood. The data were produced by immunoSEQ multiplex PCR, yet TCRdb's version contains in-frame clones alone and is incomplete. This sample yields 70,000 to 95,000 clones, of which about nine tenths are seen a single time; approximately 3.9% belongs to the top ten. The material sequenced was blood. The receptor set was obtained from a person between 18 and 75 years old in good health.

A word on this clone: A much more abundant neighbour one base away suggests this may be a read error. The CDR3 coding sequence is TGTGCCAGCAGTGACGGACAGGGGGAAGATACGCAGTATTTT. As protein: CASSDGQGEDTQYF. The genes are TRBV6-4 and TRBJ2-3; 10 bases match TRBD1. This CDR3 comprises 14 residues. The junction had 1 base not matched to a gene; V was cut back by 2 bases and J by 5 bases. Germline values: CDR1 MRHNA, CDR2 SNTAGT.

J is TRBJ2-2 and V is TRBV5-1; D may be TRBD2 (5 bases). Germline CDR1 reads SGHRS; CDR2 reads YFSETQ. With 1 base removed from V and 1 base from J, the gap between germline ends came to 8 bases. The CDR3 has 15 residues. The CDR3 is CASSLSSGNTGELFF. The CDR3, as DNA: TGCGCCAGCAGCTTGTCCAGCGGGAACACCGGGGAGCTGTTTTTT. The full variable domain, rest sourced from reference TRBV5-1 and TRBJ2-2, is KAGVTQTPRYLIKTRGQQVTLSCSPISGHRSVSWYQQTPGQGLQFLFEYFSETQRNKGNFPGRFSGRQFSNSRSEMNVSTLELGDSALYLCASSLSSGNTGELFFGEGSRLTVL.

DNA for the CDR3: TGTGCCTGGTACAGTACCTCCTATGGCTACACCTTC. This translates into CAWYSTSYGYTF. The chain uses TRBV30 and TRBJ1-2; D gene ambiguous. Deletions cut 5 bases from V and 4 bases from J, with 11 bases between. In germline, CDR1 is GTSNPN, CDR2 SVGIG (reference sequence). The CDR3 has 12 residues.

The rearrangement uses TRBV5-8 and TRBJ2-3; 7 nucleotides line up with TRBD1. With 0 bases clipped from V and 3 bases from J, the junction kept 1 base outside the gene matches. The CDR3 has 14 residues. Germline CDR1 reads SGHTS; CDR2 reads YDEGEE. CDR3 in DNA: TGTGCCAGCAGCTTGGAGACAGGGACAGATACGCAGTATTTT. Protein: CASSLETGTDTQYF.

This sequence joins TRBV28 and TRBJ2-6; tentatively, D is TRBD2 (6 bases). The CDR3 loop spans 14 amino acids. Trimming cost V 11 bases and J 4 bases, with 15 bases left between them. Germline V gene sequence: CDR1 MDHEN, CDR2 SYDVKM. CDR3 loop: CAHSAGYGANVLTF. For the CDR3, the DNA is TGTGCCCACTCGGCGGGGTACGGGGCCAACGTCCTGACTTTC. Variable domain in full (rest from reference TRBV28 and TRBJ2-6): DVKVTQSSRYLVKRTGEKVFLECVQDMDHENMFWYRQDPGLGLRLIYFSYDVKMKEKGDIPEGYSVSREKKERFSLILESASTNQTSMYLCAHSAGYGANVLTFGAGSRLTVL.

In this sample, this clone turned up a few times. The chain recombines TRBV9 with TRBJ1-5; 7 nucleotides line up with TRBD1. The CDR3 contains 15 residues. Trimming took 4 bases from V and 4 from J; bases not matched to a gene: 8. Germline CDR1 is SGDLS and CDR2 is YYNGEE. The CDR3: CASSRTGQENQPQHF. CDR3 DNA: TGTGCCAGCAGCAGAACCGGACAGGAAAATCAGCCCCAGCATTTT.

The chain couples TRBV5-1 to TRBJ2-5, with D uncertain. The V and J ends lost 0 bases and 1 base respectively, with 7 bases between them. The CDR3 totals 14 residues. Germline-derived CDR1 and CDR2 are SGHRS and YFSETQ. The chain's CDR3 is CASSLESAQETQYF. In DNA form, the CDR3 reads TGCGCCAGCAGCTTGGAATCAGCCCAAGAGACCCAGTACTTC.

The chain has TRBV19 and TRBJ2-4; D ambiguous. The germline V and J ends were trimmed by 4 bases and 3 bases, with 10 bases remaining between them. CDR3 length equals 14 residues. Germline CDR1 LNHDA, CDR2 SQIVND (reference sequence). The CDR3: CASSTTPGKNIQYF. DNA of the CDR3: TGTGCCAGTAGTACCACTCCGGGCAAAAACATTCAGTACTTC.

The chain is built from TRBV6-5 and TRBJ2-1, with 7 bases that match TRBD1. With V trimmed by 5 bases and J by 3 bases, 7 bases remained unmatched. Germline assignment: CDR1 MNHEY and CDR2 SVGAGI. The CDR3 has 15 residues. CDR3 nucleotide sequence: TGTGCCAGCAGTAGAGGGACAGCGAACTACAATGAGCAGTTCTTC. Translating it yields CASSRGTANYNEQFF.